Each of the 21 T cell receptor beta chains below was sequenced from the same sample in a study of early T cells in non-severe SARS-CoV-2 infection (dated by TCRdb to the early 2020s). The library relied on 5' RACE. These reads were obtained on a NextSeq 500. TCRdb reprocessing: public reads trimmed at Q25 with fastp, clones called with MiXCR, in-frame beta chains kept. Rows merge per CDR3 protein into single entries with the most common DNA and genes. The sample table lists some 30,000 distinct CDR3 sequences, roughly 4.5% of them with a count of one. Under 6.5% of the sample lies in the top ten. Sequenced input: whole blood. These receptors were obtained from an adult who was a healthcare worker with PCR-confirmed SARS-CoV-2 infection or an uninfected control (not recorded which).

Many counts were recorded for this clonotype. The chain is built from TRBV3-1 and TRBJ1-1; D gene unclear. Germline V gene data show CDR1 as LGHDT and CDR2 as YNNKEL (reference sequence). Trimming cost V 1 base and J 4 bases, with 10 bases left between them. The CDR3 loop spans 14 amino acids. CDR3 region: CASSQGSLRTEAFF. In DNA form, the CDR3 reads TGTGCCAGCAGCCAAGGGTCTTTGCGCACTGAAGCTTTCTTT.

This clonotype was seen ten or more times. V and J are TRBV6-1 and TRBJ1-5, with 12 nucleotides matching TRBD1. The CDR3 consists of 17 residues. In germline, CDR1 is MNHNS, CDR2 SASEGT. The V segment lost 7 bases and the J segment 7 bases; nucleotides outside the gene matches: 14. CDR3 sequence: CASTWDRGQSSLQPQHF. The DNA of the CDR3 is TGTGCCAGCACCTGGGACAGGGGGCAGTCCTCCCTCCAGCCCCAGCATTTT.

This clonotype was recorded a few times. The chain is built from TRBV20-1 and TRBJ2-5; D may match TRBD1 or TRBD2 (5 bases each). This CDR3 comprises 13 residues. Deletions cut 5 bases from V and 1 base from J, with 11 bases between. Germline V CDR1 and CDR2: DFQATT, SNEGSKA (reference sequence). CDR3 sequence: CSACTGAQETQYF. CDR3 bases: TGCAGTGCTTGTACCGGGGCCCAAGAGACCCAGTACTTC.

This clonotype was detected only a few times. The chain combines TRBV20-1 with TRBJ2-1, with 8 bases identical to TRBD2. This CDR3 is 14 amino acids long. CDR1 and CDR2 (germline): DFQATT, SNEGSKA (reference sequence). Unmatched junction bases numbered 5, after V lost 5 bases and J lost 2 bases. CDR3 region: CSALSGGPYNEQFF. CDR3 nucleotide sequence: TGCAGTGCTCTAAGCGGGGGCCCCTACAATGAGCAGTTCTTC.

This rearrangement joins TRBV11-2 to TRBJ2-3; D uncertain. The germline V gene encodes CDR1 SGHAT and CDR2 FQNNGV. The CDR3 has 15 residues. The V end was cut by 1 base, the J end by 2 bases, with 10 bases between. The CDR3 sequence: CASSLAHTNTDTQYF. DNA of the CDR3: TGTGCCAGCAGCTTAGCTCACACTAACACAGATACGCAGTATTTT.

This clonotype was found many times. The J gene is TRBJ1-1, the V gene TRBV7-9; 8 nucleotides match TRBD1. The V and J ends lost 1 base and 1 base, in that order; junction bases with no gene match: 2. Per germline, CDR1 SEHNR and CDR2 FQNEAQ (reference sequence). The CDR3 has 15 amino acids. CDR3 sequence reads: CASSLDRGTNTEAFF. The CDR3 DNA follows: TGTGCCAGCAGCTTAGACAGGGGGACGAACACTGAAGCTTTCTTT.

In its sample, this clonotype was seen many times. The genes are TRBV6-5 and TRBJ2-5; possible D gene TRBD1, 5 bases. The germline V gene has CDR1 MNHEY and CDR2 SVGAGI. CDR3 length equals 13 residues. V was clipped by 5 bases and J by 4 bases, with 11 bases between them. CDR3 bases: TGTGCCAGCAGTCGCCCAGGGTCAGAGACCCAGTACTTC. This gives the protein CASSRPGSETQYF.

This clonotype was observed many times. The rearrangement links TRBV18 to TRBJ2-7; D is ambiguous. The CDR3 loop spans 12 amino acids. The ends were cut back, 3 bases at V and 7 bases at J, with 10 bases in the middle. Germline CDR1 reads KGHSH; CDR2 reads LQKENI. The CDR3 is CASSPSPSEQYF. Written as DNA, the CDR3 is TGTGCCAGCTCACCCTCCCCCTCGGAGCAGTACTTC.

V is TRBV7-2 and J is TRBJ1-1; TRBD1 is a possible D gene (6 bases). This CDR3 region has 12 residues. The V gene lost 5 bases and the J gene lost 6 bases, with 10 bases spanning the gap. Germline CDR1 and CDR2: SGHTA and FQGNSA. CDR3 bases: TGTGCCAGCAGCACCGGGACACCTGAAGCTTTCTTT. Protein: CASSTGTPEAFF.

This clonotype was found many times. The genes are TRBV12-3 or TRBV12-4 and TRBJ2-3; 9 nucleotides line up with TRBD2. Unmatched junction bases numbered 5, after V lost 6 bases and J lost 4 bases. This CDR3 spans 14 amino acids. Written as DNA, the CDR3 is TGTGCCAGCAGCCCGGGACTAGCAGCAGATACGCAGTATTTT. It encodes CASSPGLAADTQYF.

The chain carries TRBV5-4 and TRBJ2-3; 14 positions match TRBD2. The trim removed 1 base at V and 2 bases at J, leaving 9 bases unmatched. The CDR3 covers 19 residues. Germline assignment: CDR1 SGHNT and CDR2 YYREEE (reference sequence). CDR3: CASSLIRLAGGDLTDTQYF. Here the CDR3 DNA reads TGTGCCAGCAGCTTGATTCGACTAGCGGGAGGGGACCTCACAGATACGCAGTATTTT.

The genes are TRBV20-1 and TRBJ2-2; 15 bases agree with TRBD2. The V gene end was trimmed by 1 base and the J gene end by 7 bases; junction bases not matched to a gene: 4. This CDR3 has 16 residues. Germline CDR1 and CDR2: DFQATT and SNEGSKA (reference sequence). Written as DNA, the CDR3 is TGCAGTGCTAGAGGTCCGGGACTAGCGGGAGGCGGGGAGCTGTTTTTT. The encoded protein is CSARGPGLAGGGELFF.

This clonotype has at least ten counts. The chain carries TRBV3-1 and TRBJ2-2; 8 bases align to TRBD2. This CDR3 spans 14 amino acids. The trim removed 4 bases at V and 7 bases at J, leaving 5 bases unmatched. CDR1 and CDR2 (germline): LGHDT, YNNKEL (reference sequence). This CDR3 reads CASSPITSGGELFF. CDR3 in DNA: TGTGCCAGCAGCCCGATAACTAGCGGCGGGGAGCTGTTTTTT.

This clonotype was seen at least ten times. The CDR3 loop reads CASSQDRNYGYTF. CDR3 sequence (DNA): TGTGCCAGCAGCCAGGACAGAAACTATGGCTACACCTTC. The J gene is TRBJ1-2, the V gene TRBV7-2; possibly TRBD1 for D (6 bases). Trimming removed 5 bases at V and 2 bases at J, with 9 bases between. CDR1 and CDR2 (germline): SGHTA, FQGNSA. CDR3 length equals 13 residues.

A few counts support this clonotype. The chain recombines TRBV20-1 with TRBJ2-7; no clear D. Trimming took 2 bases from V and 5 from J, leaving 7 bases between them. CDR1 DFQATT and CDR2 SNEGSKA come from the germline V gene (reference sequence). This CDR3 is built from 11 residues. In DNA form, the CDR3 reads TGCAGTGCTAGACCGGCCAACGAGCAGTACTTC. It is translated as CSARPANEQYF.

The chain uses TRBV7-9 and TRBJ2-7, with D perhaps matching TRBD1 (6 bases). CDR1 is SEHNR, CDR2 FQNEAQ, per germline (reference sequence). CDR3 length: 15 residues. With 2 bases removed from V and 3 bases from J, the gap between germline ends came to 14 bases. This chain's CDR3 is CASSLRDIPIYEQYF. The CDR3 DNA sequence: TGTGCCAGCAGCTTACGGGACATACCAATCTACGAGCAGTACTTC.

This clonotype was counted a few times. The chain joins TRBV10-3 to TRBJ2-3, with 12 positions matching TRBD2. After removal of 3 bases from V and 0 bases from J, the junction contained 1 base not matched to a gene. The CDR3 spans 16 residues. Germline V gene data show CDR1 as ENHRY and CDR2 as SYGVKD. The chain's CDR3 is CAISEGLAGSTDTQYF. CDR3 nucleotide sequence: TGTGCCATCAGTGAAGGACTAGCGGGAAGCACAGATACGCAGTATTTT.

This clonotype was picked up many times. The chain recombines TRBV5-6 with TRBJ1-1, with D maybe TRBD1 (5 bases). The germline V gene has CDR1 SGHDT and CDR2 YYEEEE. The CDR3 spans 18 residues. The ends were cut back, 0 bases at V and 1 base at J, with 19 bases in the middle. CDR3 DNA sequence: TGTGCCAGCAGCTTGGGTTATGGCTTTTGGGGGGAGAACACTGAAGCTTTCTTT. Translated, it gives CASSLGYGFWGENTEAFF.

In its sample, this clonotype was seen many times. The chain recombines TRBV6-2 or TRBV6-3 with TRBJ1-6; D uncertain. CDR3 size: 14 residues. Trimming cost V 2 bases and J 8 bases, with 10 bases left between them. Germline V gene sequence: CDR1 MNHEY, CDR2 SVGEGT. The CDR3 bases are TGTGCCAGCAGTTACGTCACAGCCGATTCACCCCTCCACTTT. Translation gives CASSYVTADSPLHF.

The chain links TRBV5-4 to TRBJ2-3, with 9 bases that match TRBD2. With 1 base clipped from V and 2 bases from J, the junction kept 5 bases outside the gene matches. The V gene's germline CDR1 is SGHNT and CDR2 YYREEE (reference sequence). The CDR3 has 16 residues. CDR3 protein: CASSLWSSGNTDTQYF. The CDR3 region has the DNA TGTGCCAGCAGCTTGTGGTCTAGCGGGAACACAGATACGCAGTATTTT.

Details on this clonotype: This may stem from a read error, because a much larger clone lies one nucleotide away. The CDR3 DNA is TGTGCCAGCAGCCAAGCTTGGGACAGTGCCTATGGCTACACCTTC. Its protein is CASSQAWDSAYGYTF. The V gene is TRBV4-2, the J gene TRBJ1-2, with 7 bases aligning to TRBD1. In germline, CDR1 is LGHNA, CDR2 YNFKEQ. The CDR3 contains 15 residues. Trimming at V came to 1 base and at J to 4 bases, leaving 6 bases not matched to a gene.